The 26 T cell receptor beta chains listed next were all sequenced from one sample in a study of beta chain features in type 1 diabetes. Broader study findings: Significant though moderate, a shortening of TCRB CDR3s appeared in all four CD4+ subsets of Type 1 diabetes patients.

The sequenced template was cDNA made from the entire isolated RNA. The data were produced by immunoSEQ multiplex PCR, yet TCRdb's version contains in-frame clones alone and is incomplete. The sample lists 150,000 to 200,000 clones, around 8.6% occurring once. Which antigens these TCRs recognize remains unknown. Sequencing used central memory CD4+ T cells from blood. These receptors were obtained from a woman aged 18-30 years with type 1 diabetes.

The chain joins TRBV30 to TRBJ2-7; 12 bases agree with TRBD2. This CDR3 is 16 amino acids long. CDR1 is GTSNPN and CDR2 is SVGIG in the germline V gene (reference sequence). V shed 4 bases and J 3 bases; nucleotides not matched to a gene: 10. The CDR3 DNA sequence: TGTGCCTGGAACACTCGGACTAGCGGGACCGTCTACGAGCAGTACTTC. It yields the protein CAWNTRTSGTVYEQYF.

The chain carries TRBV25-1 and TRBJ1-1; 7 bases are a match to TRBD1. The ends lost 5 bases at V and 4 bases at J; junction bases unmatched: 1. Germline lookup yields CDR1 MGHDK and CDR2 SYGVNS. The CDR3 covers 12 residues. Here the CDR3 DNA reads TGTGCCAGCAGTAGGGACAGCACTGAAGCTTTCTTT. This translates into CASSRDSTEAFF.

The CDR3 here is CATTPVPTGQGINEQFF. The CDR3 DNA reads TGTGCCACCACTCCTGTCCCCACGGGACAGGGGATCAATGAGCAGTTCTTC. The V call is TRBV15, the J call TRBJ2-1, with 10 bases fitting TRBD1. The V gene end was trimmed by 7 bases and the J gene end by 6 bases; junction bases not matched to a gene: 15. CDR1 is LNHNV and CDR2 is YYDKDF in the germline V gene (reference sequence). The CDR3 length is 17 residues.

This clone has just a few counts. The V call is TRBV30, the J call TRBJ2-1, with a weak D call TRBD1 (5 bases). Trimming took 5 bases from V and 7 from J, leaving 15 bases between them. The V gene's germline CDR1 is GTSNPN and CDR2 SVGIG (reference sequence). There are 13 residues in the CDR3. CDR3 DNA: TGTGCCTGGGCTGGACAAATGGGGAATGAGCAGTTCTTC. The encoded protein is CAWAGQMGNEQFF.

DNA for the CDR3: TGCGCCAGCTCCGGGCGGGGTGGATCTAGCACAGATACGCAGTATTTT. Its protein product is CASSGRGGSSTDTQYF. This chain joins TRBV4-1 and TRBJ2-3; a possible D gene is TRBD2 (6 bases). V gave up 8 bases and J gave up 0 bases, with 18 bases separating them. Germline V gene lookup returns CDR1 MGHRA and CDR2 YSYEKL. This CDR3 comprises 16 residues.

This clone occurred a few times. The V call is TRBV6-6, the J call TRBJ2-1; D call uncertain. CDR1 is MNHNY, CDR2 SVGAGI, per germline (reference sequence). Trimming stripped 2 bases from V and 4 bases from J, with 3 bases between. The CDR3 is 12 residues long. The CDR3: CASSYAYNEQFF. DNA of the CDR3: TGTGCCAGCAGTTACGCGTACAATGAGCAGTTCTTC.

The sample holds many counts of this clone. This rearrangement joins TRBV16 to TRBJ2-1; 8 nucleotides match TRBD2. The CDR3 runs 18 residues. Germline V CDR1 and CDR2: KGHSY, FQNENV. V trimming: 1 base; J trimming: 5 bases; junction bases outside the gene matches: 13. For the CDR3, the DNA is TGTGCCAGCAGCCAATTTCGTTTACTAGCGGAGCCCAACAATGAGCAGTTCTTC. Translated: CASSQFRLLAEPNNEQFF.

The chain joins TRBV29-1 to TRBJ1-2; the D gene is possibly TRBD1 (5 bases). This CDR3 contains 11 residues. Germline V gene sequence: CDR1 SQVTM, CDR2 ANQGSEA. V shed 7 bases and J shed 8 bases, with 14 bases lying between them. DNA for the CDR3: TGCAGCGGGGGGGGAAGCTACGGCTACACCTTC. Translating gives CSGGGSYGYTF.

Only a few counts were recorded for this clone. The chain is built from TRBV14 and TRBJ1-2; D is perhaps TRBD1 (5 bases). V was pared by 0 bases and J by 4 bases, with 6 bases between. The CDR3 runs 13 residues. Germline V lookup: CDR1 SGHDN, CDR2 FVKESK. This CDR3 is CASSQDRGYGYTF. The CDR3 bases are TGTGCCAGCAGCCAAGATAGGGGCTATGGCTACACCTTC.

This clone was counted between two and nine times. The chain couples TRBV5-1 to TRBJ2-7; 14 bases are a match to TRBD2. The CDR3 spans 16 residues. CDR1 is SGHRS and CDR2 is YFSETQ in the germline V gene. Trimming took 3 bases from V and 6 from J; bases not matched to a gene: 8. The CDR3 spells CASSSYSGTSGSEQYF. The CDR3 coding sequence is TGCGCCAGCAGCTCGTACTCCGGGACTAGCGGGAGCGAGCAGTACTTC.

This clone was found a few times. This CDR3 reads CSVVGGLGYGYTF. DNA of the CDR3: TGCAGCGTTGTGGGGGGGCTAGGCTATGGCTACACCTTC. The chain carries TRBV29-1 and TRBJ1-2; D possibly corresponds to TRBD1 (6 bases). Trimming left V 4 bases short and J 4 bases short, with 13 bases between. The CDR3 is 13 amino acids. Per the germline V gene, CDR1 is SQVTM and CDR2 is ANQGSEA.

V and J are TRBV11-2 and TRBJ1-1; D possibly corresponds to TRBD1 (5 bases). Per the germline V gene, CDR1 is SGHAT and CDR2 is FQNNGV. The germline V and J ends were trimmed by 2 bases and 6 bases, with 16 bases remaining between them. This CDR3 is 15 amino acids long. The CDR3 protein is CASSLNGGFFAEAFF. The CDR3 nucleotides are TGTGCCAGCAGCTTAAACGGGGGATTTTTTGCTGAAGCTTTCTTT. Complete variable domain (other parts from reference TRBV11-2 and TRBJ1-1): EAGVAQSPRYKIIEKRQSVAFWCNPISGHATLYWYQQILGQGPKLLIQFQNNGVVDDSQLPKDRFSAERLKGVDSTLKIQPAKLEDSAVYLCASSLNGGFFAEAFFGQGTRLTVV.

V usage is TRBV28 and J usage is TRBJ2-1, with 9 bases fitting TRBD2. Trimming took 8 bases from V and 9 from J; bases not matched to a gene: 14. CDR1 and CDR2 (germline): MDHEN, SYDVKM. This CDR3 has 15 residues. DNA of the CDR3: TGTGCCAGCCGTAGCGGGAGCCTTAGAGGGAGTGAGCAGTTCTTC. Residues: CASRSGSLRGSEQFF.

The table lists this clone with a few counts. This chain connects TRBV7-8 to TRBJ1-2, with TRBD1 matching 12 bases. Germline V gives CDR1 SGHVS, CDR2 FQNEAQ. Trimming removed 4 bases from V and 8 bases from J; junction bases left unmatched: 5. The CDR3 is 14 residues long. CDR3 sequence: CASSSGQGALGYTF. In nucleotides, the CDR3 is TGTGCCAGCAGCTCGGGACAGGGGGCGCTGGGCTACACCTTC.

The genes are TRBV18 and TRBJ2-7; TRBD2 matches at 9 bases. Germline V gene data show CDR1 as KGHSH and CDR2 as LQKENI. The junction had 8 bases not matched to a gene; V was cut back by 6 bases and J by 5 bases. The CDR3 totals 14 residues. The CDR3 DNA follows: TGTGCCAGCTCCCCCGGGGGGACTAGCCACGAGCAGTACTTC. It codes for CASSPGGTSHEQYF.

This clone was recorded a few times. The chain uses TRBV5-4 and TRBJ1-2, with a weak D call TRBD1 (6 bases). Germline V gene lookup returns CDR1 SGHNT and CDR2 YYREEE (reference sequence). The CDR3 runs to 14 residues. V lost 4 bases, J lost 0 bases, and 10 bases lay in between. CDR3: CASSPGTSNYGYTF. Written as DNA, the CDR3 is TGTGCCAGCAGCCCAGGGACATCTAACTATGGCTACACCTTC.

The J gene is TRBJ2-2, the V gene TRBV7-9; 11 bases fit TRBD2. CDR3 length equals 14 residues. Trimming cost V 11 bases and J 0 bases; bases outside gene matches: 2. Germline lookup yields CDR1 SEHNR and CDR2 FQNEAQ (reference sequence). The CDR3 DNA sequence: TGTGCCTGGGGACTAGCGGCGAACACCGGGGAGCTGTTTTTT. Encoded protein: CAWGLAANTGELFF.

CDR3 in DNA: TGTGCCAGCAGCCCTCCGGGGGGCTCCAACTATGGCTACACCTTC. Translation gives CASSPPGGSNYGYTF. The V call is TRBV9, the J call TRBJ1-2; tentatively, D is TRBD1 (6 bases). The CDR3 is 15 residues long. With 4 bases removed from V and 2 bases from J, the gap between germline ends came to 15 bases. Germline V lookup: CDR1 SGDLS, CDR2 YYNGEE.

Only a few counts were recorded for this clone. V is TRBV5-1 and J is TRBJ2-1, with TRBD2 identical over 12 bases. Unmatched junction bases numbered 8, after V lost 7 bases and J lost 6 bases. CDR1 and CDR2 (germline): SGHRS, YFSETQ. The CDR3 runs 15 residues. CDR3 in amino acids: CASGPLAGGANEQFF. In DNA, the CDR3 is TGCGCCAGCGGCCCCCTAGCGGGGGGGGCCAATGAGCAGTTCTTC. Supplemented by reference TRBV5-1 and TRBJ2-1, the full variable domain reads KAGVTQTPRYLIKTRGQQVTLSCSPISGHRSVSWYQQTPGQGLQFLFEYFSETQRNKGNFPGRFSGRQFSNSRSEMNVSTLELGDSALYLCASGPLAGGANEQFFGPGTRLTVL.

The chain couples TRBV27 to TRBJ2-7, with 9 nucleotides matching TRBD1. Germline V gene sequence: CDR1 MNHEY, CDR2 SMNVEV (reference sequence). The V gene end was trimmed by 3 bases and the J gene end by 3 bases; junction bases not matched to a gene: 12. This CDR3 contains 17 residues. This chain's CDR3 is CASSFRATGTGSYEQYF. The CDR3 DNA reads TGTGCCAGCAGTTTTCGGGCCACCGGGACAGGGAGCTACGAGCAGTACTTC.

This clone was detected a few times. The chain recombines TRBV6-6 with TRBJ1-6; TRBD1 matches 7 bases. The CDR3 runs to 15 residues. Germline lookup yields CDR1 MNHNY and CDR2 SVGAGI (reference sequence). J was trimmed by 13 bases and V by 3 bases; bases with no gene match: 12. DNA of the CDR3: TGTGCCAGCAGTTATCGTCAGGGGGTACATCGGCCCCTCCACTTT. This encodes CASSYRQGVHRPLHF.

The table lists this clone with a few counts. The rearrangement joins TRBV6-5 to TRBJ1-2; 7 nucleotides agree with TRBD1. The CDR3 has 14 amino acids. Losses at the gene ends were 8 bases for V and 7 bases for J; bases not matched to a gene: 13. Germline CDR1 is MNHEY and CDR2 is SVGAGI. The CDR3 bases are TGTGCCAGCCAGGAGAGGGGGCGGAAGGGTGGCTACACCTTC. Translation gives CASQERGRKGGYTF.

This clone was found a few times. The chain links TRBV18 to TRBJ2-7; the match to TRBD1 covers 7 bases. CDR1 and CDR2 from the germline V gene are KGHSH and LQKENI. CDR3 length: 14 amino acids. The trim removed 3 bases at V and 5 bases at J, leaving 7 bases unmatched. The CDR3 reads CASSPNNRGHEQYF. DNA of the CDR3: TGTGCCAGCTCACCGAACAACAGGGGACACGAGCAGTACTTC.

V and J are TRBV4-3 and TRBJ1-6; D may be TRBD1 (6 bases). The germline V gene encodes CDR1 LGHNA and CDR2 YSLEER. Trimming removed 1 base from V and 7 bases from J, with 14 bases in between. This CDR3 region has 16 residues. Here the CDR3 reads CASSQAGAQRNSPLHF. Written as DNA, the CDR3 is TGCGCCAGCAGCCAAGCAGGGGCCCAGAGAAATTCACCCCTCCACTTT.

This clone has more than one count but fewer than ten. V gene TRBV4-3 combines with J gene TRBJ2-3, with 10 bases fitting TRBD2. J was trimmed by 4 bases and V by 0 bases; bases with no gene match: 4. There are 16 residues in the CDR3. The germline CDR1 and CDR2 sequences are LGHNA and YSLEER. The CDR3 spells CASSQDLAGVPDTQYF. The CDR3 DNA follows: TGCGCCAGCAGCCAAGATCTAGCGGGAGTACCAGATACGCAGTATTTT.

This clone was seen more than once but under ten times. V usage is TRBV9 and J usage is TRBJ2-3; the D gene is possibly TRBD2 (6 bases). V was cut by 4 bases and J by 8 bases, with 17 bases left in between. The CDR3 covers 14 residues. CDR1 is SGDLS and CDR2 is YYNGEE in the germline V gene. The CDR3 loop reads CASSTQTRVGTQYF. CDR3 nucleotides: TGTGCCAGCAGCACCCAGACTAGAGTGGGTACGCAGTATTTT.